This passage covers 11 T cell receptor beta chains from one sample sequenced in a study of blood T cell repertoires in COVID-19. Some clones are missing from TCRdb's copy, which holds only in-frame ones; the method was immunoSEQ multiplex PCR. Of 430,000 or so clones in the sample, about 88% were seen once. Sequencing input: PBMCs or T cells enriched from blood (not recorded which). These receptors came from a young woman who had been exposed to COVID-19.

The CDR3 is CSARRSDIQYF. Here the CDR3 DNA reads TGCAGTGCTAGACGGTCGGACATTCAGTACTTC. V and J are TRBV20-1 and TRBJ2-4, with D hard to call. This CDR3 is 11 amino acids long. V lost 2 bases, J lost 8 bases, and 7 bases lay in between. Germline CDR1 and CDR2: DFQATT and SNEGSKA (reference sequence).

The chain couples TRBV9 to TRBJ1-3; possible D gene TRBD1, 5 bases. V was clipped by 0 bases and J by 8 bases, with 12 bases between them. The length of the CDR3 is 14 residues. Germline V lookup: CDR1 SGDLS, CDR2 YYNGEE. CDR3 in amino acids: CASSVDGRGHTIYF. CDR3 bases: TGTGCCAGCAGCGTAGACGGTAGGGGTCACACCATATATTTT.

The chain is built from TRBV9 and TRBJ2-3, with a possible D match to TRBD2 (6 bases). Trimming pared 0 bases from V and 0 bases from J, leaving 11 bases between. This CDR3 is built from 16 residues. Germline V gene sequence: CDR1 SGDLS, CDR2 YYNGEE. The CDR3 nucleotides read TGTGCCAGCAGCGTAGGGACCGGGACTAGCACAGATACGCAGTATTTT. This translates into CASSVGTGTSTDTQYF.

The chain recombines TRBV19 with TRBJ2-1; tentative D call: TRBD1 (5 bases). The germline V gene has CDR1 LNHDA and CDR2 SQIVND (reference sequence). The V end lost 0 bases, the J end lost 6 bases, and 18 bases lay between the germline ends. CDR3 length: 17 amino acids. CDR3 protein: CASSIELTSPQGNEQFF. For the CDR3, the DNA is TGTGCCAGTAGTATAGAACTTACATCTCCTCAGGGCAATGAGCAGTTCTTC.

The chain's CDR3 is CASSWRGHEQYF. The CDR3 bases are TGTGCCAGCAGCTGGAGGGGGCACGAGCAGTACTTC. The V and J genes are TRBV11-2 and TRBJ2-7; maybe TRBD1 (7 bases). The germline gives CDR1 SGHAT, CDR2 FQNNGV. Trimming removed 4 bases at V and 5 bases at J, with 9 bases between. This CDR3 spans 12 amino acids.

The rearrangement uses TRBV12-3 or TRBV12-4 and TRBJ1-2, with 11 bases lining up with TRBD1. Trimming at V came to 6 bases and at J to 7 bases, leaving 4 bases not matched to a gene. The CDR3 has 13 amino acids. CDR3 DNA: TGTGCCAGCAGGGGGACAGGGGGAGTTGGCTACACCTTC. Amino acid sequence: CASRGTGGVGYTF.

CDR3 bases: TGTGCCTGGAGTGTAGGGGTGGGCAATCAGCCCCAGCATTTT. Translating it yields CAWSVGVGNQPQHF. The V gene is TRBV30, the J gene TRBJ1-5, with a tentative D call TRBD1 (5 bases). Germline V gene lookup returns CDR1 GTSNPN and CDR2 SVGIG (reference sequence). V was clipped by 0 bases and J by 2 bases, with 8 bases between them. CDR3 length: 14 residues.

The V and J genes are TRBV18 and TRBJ1-4, with TRBD1 matching 10 bases. J gave up 13 bases and V 3 bases, and 8 bases lay outside the gene matches. CDR1 is KGHSH, CDR2 LQKENI, per germline. This CDR3 region has 14 residues. CDR3 residues: CASSPLQTGGGLFF. The DNA for the CDR3 is TGTGCCAGCTCACCCCTCCAGACAGGGGGCGGACTGTTTTTT.

The chain has TRBV4-1 and TRBJ2-5; maybe TRBD2 (5 bases). The germline CDR1 and CDR2 sequences are MGHRA and YSYEKL. The CDR3 sequence is 17 residues long. V shed 4 bases and J shed 4 bases, with 22 bases lying between them. CDR3 nucleotides: TGCGCCAGCAGCCCCGAGGGCCTAGCCTGGTGGGGAGAGACCCAGTACTTC. Translated, it gives CASSPEGLAWWGETQYF.

The chain combines TRBV28 with TRBJ2-7, with D perhaps TRBD2 (7 bases). The germline gives CDR1 MDHEN, CDR2 SYDVKM. The CDR3 runs 15 residues. Trimming left V 2 bases short and J 9 bases short, with 20 bases between. The DNA for the CDR3 is TGTGCCAGCAGTTTAGTCCGGGGGGCGGGAGCGGGGCAGTACTTC. Its protein is CASSLVRGAGAGQYF.

This clone was seen more than once but under ten times. Other DNA sequences in the sample encode the same CDR3. The chain uses TRBV28 and TRBJ2-4; no firm D call. Germline values: CDR1 MDHEN, CDR2 SYDVKM. The CDR3 has 13 amino acids. Trimming cost V 4 bases and J 3 bases, with 7 bases left between them. CDR3 DNA sequence: TGTGCCAGCAGTTCTCCGGGCAAAAACATTCAGTACTTC. Translated, it gives CASSSPGKNIQYF.